These 17 T cell receptor beta chains were sequenced from one sample in a study of cytomegalovirus exposure and HLA in healthy donors. PCR was performed using 60 Vbeta and 13 Jbeta primers. The data were produced by immunoSEQ multiplex PCR, yet TCRdb's version contains in-frame clones alone and is incomplete. The ten top clones account for around 4.4%, within a sample of around 74,000 clones. The sequenced sample consisted of PBMCs. The receptor source for this set is a man younger than 40 in good health and CMV-seronegative.

The V and J genes are TRBV29-1 and TRBJ2-3; D is perhaps TRBD1 (6 bases). V lost 6 bases, J lost 5 bases, and 24 bases lay in between. The CDR3 is 16 residues long. CDR1 SQVTM and CDR2 ANQGSEA come from the germline V gene. DNA of the CDR3: TGCAGCGTGAGGGGGTTCGAGACAGGCGGCGGAGATACGCAGTATTTT. Amino acids: CSVRGFETGGGDTQYF.

This chain joins TRBV7-8 and TRBJ1-1; 9 positions match TRBD1. CDR1 and CDR2 from the germline V gene are SGHVS and FQNEAQ. This CDR3 comprises 12 residues. Trimming took 5 bases from V and 7 from J; bases not matched to a gene: 2. The CDR3 sequence: CASSEGQGEAFF. For the CDR3, the DNA is TGTGCCAGCAGCGAGGGACAGGGTGAAGCTTTCTTT.

The chain uses TRBV5-1 and TRBJ2-2; D ambiguous. The CDR3 has 12 amino acids. Germline CDR1 and CDR2: SGHRS and YFSETQ. Trimming pared 2 bases from V and 6 bases from J, leaving 5 bases between. CDR3 sequence (DNA): TGCGCCAGCAGCTTATGGCCCGGGGAGCTGTTTTTT. Its translation: CASSLWPGELFF.

The chain carries TRBV27 and TRBJ1-1; D gene uncertain. Germline CDR1 and CDR2: MNHEY and SMNVEV (reference sequence). Deletions cut 0 bases from V and 1 base from J, with 6 bases between. This CDR3 has 14 amino acids. This CDR3 reads CASSLSRGNTEAFF. In DNA, the CDR3 is TGTGCCAGCAGTTTATCGAGAGGGAACACTGAAGCTTTCTTT.

The chain combines TRBV18 with TRBJ2-3; D is uncertain. Germline assignment: CDR1 KGHSH and CDR2 LQKENI. The CDR3 has 14 amino acids. V lost 3 bases to trimming and J lost 0 bases, with 7 bases between them. The CDR3 loop reads CASSPRTSTDTQYF. CDR3 nucleotides: TGTGCCAGCTCACCTCGAACTAGCACAGATACGCAGTATTTT.

The rearrangement links TRBV5-4 to TRBJ2-7; 9 bases agree with TRBD1. Per the germline V gene, CDR1 is SGHNT and CDR2 is YYREEE (reference sequence). This CDR3 is 16 amino acids long. With V trimmed by 4 bases and J by 2 bases, 10 bases remained unmatched. As DNA, the CDR3 is TGTGCCAGCAGCCCCGGCGGGACAGGGATTCCCTACGAGCAGTACTTC. Translating gives CASSPGGTGIPYEQYF.

The J gene is TRBJ2-7, the V gene TRBV18, with 9 bases fitting TRBD1. CDR3 length: 14 amino acids. Germline loops: CDR1 KGHSH, CDR2 LQKENI. With V trimmed by 5 bases and J by 2 bases, 4 bases remained unmatched. The CDR3 is CASSTQGAAYEQYF. The CDR3 DNA is TGTGCCAGCTCAACACAGGGGGCGGCCTACGAGCAGTACTTC.

This chain links TRBV5-1 with TRBJ2-3; 7 bases agree with TRBD2. The germline gives CDR1 SGHRS, CDR2 YFSETQ. The length of the CDR3 is 14 residues. With V trimmed by 6 bases and J by 0 bases, 4 bases remained unmatched. CDR3 protein: CASIRGGSTDTQYF. CDR3 nucleotides: TGCGCCAGCATTCGCGGGGGAAGCACAGATACGCAGTATTTT.

V is TRBV7-2 and J is TRBJ2-7, with 7 bases lining up with TRBD1. V lost 5 bases to trimming and J lost 1 base; unmatched junction nucleotides: 5. The germline V gene has CDR1 SGHTA and CDR2 FQGNSA. This CDR3 has 14 amino acids. CDR3 bases: TGTGCCAGCAGCCGGGACAGATTTTCCTACGAGCAGTACTTC. Translated, it gives CASSRDRFSYEQYF.

The chain carries TRBV18 and TRBJ2-3; 13 bases fit TRBD2. Germline values: CDR1 KGHSH, CDR2 LQKENI. CDR3 length equals 19 residues. After removal of 0 bases from V and 1 base from J, the junction contained 7 bases not matched to a gene. This chain's CDR3 is CASSPPGLAGSWGTDTQYF. DNA for the CDR3: TGTGCCAGCTCACCACCGGGACTAGCGGGATCGTGGGGCACAGATACGCAGTATTTT.

V is TRBV19 and J is TRBJ2-4, with 15 positions matching TRBD2. Germline-derived CDR1 and CDR2 are LNHDA and SQIVND (reference sequence). This CDR3 is 15 amino acids long. The J segment lost 9 bases and the V segment lost 9 bases, leaving 9 bases of the junction unmatched. CDR3 sequence reads: CASAPGLAGGRIQYF. The CDR3 coding sequence is TGTGCCAGCGCCCCCGGACTAGCGGGGGGGCGCATTCAGTACTTC.

The CDR3 nucleotides are TGTGCCAGCAGCTTAAGCGGGTTAAATGAAAAACTGTTTTTT. Protein sequence: CASSLSGLNEKLFF. V and J are TRBV7-8 and TRBJ1-4; D ambiguous. CDR1 and CDR2 (germline): SGHVS, FQNEAQ. The CDR3 length is 14 residues. The germline V and J ends were trimmed by 2 bases and 5 bases, with 9 bases remaining between them.

The chain has TRBV5-1 and TRBJ2-3; unclear D gene. The CDR3 has 14 residues. V was shortened by 4 bases and J by 3 bases, with 12 bases between the two germline ends. Germline lookup yields CDR1 SGHRS and CDR2 YFSETQ. The CDR3 spells CASSVSLITDTQYF. For the CDR3, the DNA is TGCGCCAGCAGCGTGTCACTAATAACAGATACGCAGTATTTT.

This chain joins TRBV19 and TRBJ1-1; TRBD1 agrees at 10 bases. Germline V gene data show CDR1 as LNHDA and CDR2 as SQIVND (reference sequence). The junction had 4 bases not matched to a gene; V was cut back by 5 bases and J by 4 bases. This CDR3 spans 14 amino acids. The CDR3 sequence is CASSPRTGGTEAFF. CDR3 nucleotide sequence: TGTGCCAGTAGTCCACGGACAGGGGGCACTGAAGCTTTCTTT.

The rearrangement uses TRBV5-1 and TRBJ1-2; TRBD1 matches at 11 bases. CDR1 and CDR2 (germline): SGHRS, YFSETQ. The CDR3 sequence is 14 residues long. The V segment lost 4 bases and the J segment 5 bases; nucleotides outside the gene matches: 4. CDR3 nucleotides: TGCGCCAGCAGCCCGGGGACAGGGGGGTATGGCTACACCTTC. Translated: CASSPGTGGYGYTF.

The rearrangement uses TRBV5-4 and TRBJ2-1, with 10 nucleotides matching TRBD2. The CDR3 extends over 16 amino acids. CDR1 and CDR2 from the germline V gene are SGHNT and YYREEE (reference sequence). V trimming: 4 bases; J trimming: 2 bases; junction bases outside the gene matches: 6. In DNA, the CDR3 is TGTGCCAGCAGCCTAGCGGGAGTGTCAGCCTACAATGAGCAGTTCTTC. Translated, it gives CASSLAGVSAYNEQFF. Full variable domain (missing parts from reference TRBV5-4 and TRBJ2-1): ETGVTQSPTHLIKTRGQQVTLRCSSQSGHNTVSWYQQALGQGPQFIFQYYREEENGRGNFPPRFSGLQFPNYSSELNVNALELDDSALYLCASSLAGVSAYNEQFFGPGTRLTVL.

CDR3 DNA sequence: TGCGCCAGCAGCTTGGTACAGGGGGCAAACGAGCAGTACTTC. It codes for CASSLVQGANEQYF. This rearrangement joins TRBV5-1 to TRBJ2-7, with 9 nucleotides matching TRBD1. The CDR3 contains 14 residues. CDR1 and CDR2 (germline): SGHRS, YFSETQ. The J segment lost 5 bases and the V segment lost 0 bases, leaving 3 bases of the junction unmatched.